This T cell receptor (beta chain) stems from a study of blood T cell repertoires in COVID-19. Study at large: COVID-19 samples from acute and convalescent phases originated in the United States, Italy and Spain.

Participants' own reports of clinical history determined their cohort assignment. Per the authors' pipeline: Amplification from reference gene primers served as the basis for estimated nucleated cell counts. The method was immunoSEQ multiplex PCR; TCRdb's version includes in-frame clones alone and lacks a portion of them. That table gives V, J and clone size, and the DNA gave D and trimming. The table has about 210,000 clones, 81% seen once. From germline, CDR1 is KGHDR and CDR2 SFDVKD. The CDR3 is made up of 16 amino acids. V lost 10 bases to trimming and J lost 0 bases, with 19 bases between them. This TCR was sampled from a woman in her 50s with acute COVID-19. The material sequenced was PBMCs or T cells enriched from blood (not recorded which). The chain combines TRBV24-1 with TRBJ2-3; D may be TRBD1 (7 bases). The CDR3 coding sequence is TGTGCCACGGGAGGCAGGGGGTCCGTCAGCACAGATACGCAGTATTTT. Its translation: CATGGRGSVSTDTQYF.